The clone carrying this TCR beta chain was found many times. Both TRBC1 and TRBC2 were covered by a beta constant-region primer of two equimolar oligonucleotides. Nested alpha and beta constant-region primers with the SP2 primer drove four PCR rounds on ligated cDNA. TCRdb processed the UMI-ligation and nested PCR reads anew with MiXCR; each CDR3 protein has one entry. The sample records approximately 82,000 distinct CDR3 sequences, roughly 7.3% being singletons. Four subsets defined by CD45RA and CD27 were sorted after CD3, CD4, CD8 and live/dead staining. V lost 0 bases to trimming and J lost 3 bases, with 20 bases between them. Germline V gene sequence: CDR1 DFQATT, CDR2 SNEGSKA (reference sequence). This CDR3 has 18 residues. The data are from a study of naive and memory T cell subsets.

Source material: central memory CD4+ T cells from blood. The V call is TRBV20-1, the J call TRBJ2-2; D perhaps matches TRBD1 (5 bases). The clonotype originates from a human donor in good health. CDR3 protein: CSARDWAGWILHTGELFF. CDR3 coding DNA: TGCAGTGCTAGAGATTGGGCAGGGTGGATTCTGCACACCGGGGAGCTGTTTTTT.